The sequence of this T cell receptor (beta chain) was determined in a study of PD-1 blockade in mismatch repair-deficient tumors. Findings and limits, study-wide: Tumor-resident clones, often undetectable pretreatment in blood, expanded then contracted after pembrolizumab.

In this sample, this clone turned up a few times. Its antigen is as yet unknown. TCRdb keeps only in-frame clones here, not all; method: immunoSEQ multiplex PCR. The sample has roughly 16,000 clones, about four fifths seen once; the top ten hold 3% to 4%. Sequenced material: PBMCs, taken 4 weeks after starting pembrolizumab. The TCR originated in an adult with mismatch repair-deficient cancer.

The CDR3: CASSGLAGDTGELFF. CDR3 DNA: TGTGCCAGCAGTGGACTAGCGGGAGACACCGGGGAGCTGTTTTTT. V and J are TRBV6-1 and TRBJ2-2, with TRBD2 matching 12 bases. The CDR3 length is 15 residues. Germline V CDR1 and CDR2: MNHNS, SASEGT. The V segment lost 4 bases and the J segment 3 bases; nucleotides outside the gene matches: 0.